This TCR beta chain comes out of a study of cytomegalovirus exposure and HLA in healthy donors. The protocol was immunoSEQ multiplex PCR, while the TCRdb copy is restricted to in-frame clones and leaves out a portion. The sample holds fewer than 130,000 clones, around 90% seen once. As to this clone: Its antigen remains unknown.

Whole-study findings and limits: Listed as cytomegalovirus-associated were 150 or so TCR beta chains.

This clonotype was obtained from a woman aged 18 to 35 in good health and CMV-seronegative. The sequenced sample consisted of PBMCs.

CDR3 in DNA: TGCAGCGACCGGGACATCAAGGAGCAGTTCTTC. It yields the protein CSDRDIKEQFF. V and J are TRBV29-1 and TRBJ2-1, with D tentatively TRBD1 (6 bases). The CDR3 sequence is 11 residues long. Trimming took off 7 bases at V and 10 bases at J, with 14 bases between the two ends. Germline values: CDR1 SQVTM, CDR2 ANQGSEA.